This T cell receptor (beta chain) was retrieved from a study of blood T cells in healthy people across ages. Study at large: About one barcoded TCR beta cDNA was captured per two T cells.

Alongside a J-beta primer mix, a sample-barcoded 5' primer served in a second PCR lasting about 7 to 11 cycles. One entry per CDR3 protein, called by TCRdb with MiXCR from the 5' RACE reads. The sample shows under 700,000 distinct CDR3 sequences, less than 25% of them seen only once. Notes on this clonotype: Its antigen remains unidentified.

Findings and limits, study-wide: Underestimates were what the diversity estimates from one million T cells were considered to be.

This same sample was also part of a study on T cells of mothers and their children. According to that study: The sample comes from eight to ten healthy Caucasian donors: mothers and children. In both related and unrelated pairs, TCR recombination output is shaped similarly by thymic selection.

Sequencing used blood. The clonotype was recovered from a boy aged 5-17 years in good health.

Here the CDR3 reads CASSRVGQVLEQFF. As DNA, the CDR3 is TGCGCCAGCAGCCGGGTGGGACAGGTTCTCGAGCAGTTCTTC. The chain combines TRBV5-1 with TRBJ2-1; 8 bases line up with TRBD1. The trim removed 4 bases at V and 10 bases at J, leaving 10 bases unmatched. The germline V gene has CDR1 SGHRS and CDR2 YFSETQ. This CDR3 region has 14 residues. Combining the CDR3 with reference TRBV5-1 and TRBJ2-1 gives the whole variable domain KAGVTQTPRYLIKTRGQQVTLSCSPISGHRSVSWYQQTPGQGLQFLFEYFSETQRNKGNFPGRFSGRQFSNSRSEMNVSTLELGDSALYLCASSRVGQVLEQFFGPGTRLTVL.